Each of the 27 T cell receptor beta chains below was sequenced from the same sample in a study of T cells in Graves' hyperthyroidism and ophthalmopathy. Amplification of TCR beta CDR3 regions used RNA as the template. Initially, a first-round RT-PCR of the TCR CDR3 employed the HTBI primer set. TCRdb itself ran the multiplex PCR reads through MiXCR, one entry per CDR3 protein. The sample holds over 550,000 distinct CDR3 sequences, 16% seen once. Sequencing was carried out using blood. These receptors all stem from a woman between 18 and 29 years old with Graves' hyperthyroidism.

This clonotype was observed a few times. This chain uses TRBV28 with TRBJ2-2; 8 bases align to TRBD1. Trimming took 2 bases from V and 6 from J; bases not matched to a gene: 5. Germline V gene sequence: CDR1 MDHEN, CDR2 SYDVKM. This CDR3 is built from 15 residues. The CDR3 region has the DNA TGTGCCAGCAGTTTAAGGCTCAGGGGGCCCGGGGAGCTGTTTTTT. Translation gives CASSLRLRGPGELFF.

This clonotype was found many times. The rearrangement joins TRBV28 to TRBJ1-2; D is unclear. The germline CDR1 and CDR2 sequences are MDHEN and SYDVKM. Trimming stripped 2 bases from V and 7 bases from J, with 14 bases between. The length of the CDR3 is 14 residues. Here the CDR3 reads CASSLGGARVGYTF. DNA for the CDR3: TGTGCCAGCAGTTTAGGAGGCGCTCGGGTTGGCTACACCTTC.

This clonotype was observed at least ten times. The chain couples TRBV20-1 to TRBJ2-3; D call uncertain. V lost 0 bases to trimming and J lost 2 bases, with 18 bases between them. The CDR3 is 17 residues long. Germline CDR1 and CDR2: DFQATT and SNEGSKA (reference sequence). CDR3 amino acids: CSARDLGVRSVTDTQYF. In nucleotides, the CDR3 is TGCAGTGCTAGAGACCTAGGAGTTAGGAGCGTCACAGATACGCAGTATTTT.

The chain links TRBV29-1 to TRBJ1-1; D is possibly TRBD1 (5 bases). V was clipped by 7 bases and J by 3 bases, with 12 bases between them. This CDR3 spans 12 amino acids. Germline V gene lookup returns CDR1 SQVTM and CDR2 ANQGSEA. The CDR3 sequence is CSAREGYTEAFF. DNA for the CDR3: TGCAGCGCTCGAGAGGGGTACACTGAAGCTTTCTTT.

Ten or more counts support this clonotype. The rearrangement joins TRBV6-1 to TRBJ2-1, with 11 bases lining up with TRBD2. After removal of 6 bases from V and 4 bases from J, the junction contained 2 bases not matched to a gene. Per germline, CDR1 MNHNS and CDR2 SASEGT. CDR3 length: 14 amino acids. The DNA of the CDR3 is TGTGCCAGCAGCGGGACTAGCGGATACAATGAGCAGTTCTTC. Its protein product is CASSGTSGYNEQFF.

This clonotype showed up many times. The chain links TRBV7-9 to TRBJ2-1; D is perhaps TRBD1 (8 bases). This CDR3 region has 18 residues. V was shortened by 3 bases and J by 7 bases, with 25 bases between the two germline ends. Germline V gene lookup returns CDR1 SEHNR and CDR2 FQNEAQ (reference sequence). The CDR3 reads CASSFPIPQGAGRNEQFF. Here the CDR3 DNA reads TGTGCCAGCAGCTTCCCCATCCCCCAGGGGGCCGGGAGGAATGAGCAGTTCTTC.

Comments on this clonotype: Possible read error: a much larger clone is one base away. V and J are TRBV20-1 and TRBJ1-1; tentative D call: TRBD1 (5 bases). The CDR3 is 12 amino acids. Germline-derived CDR1 and CDR2 are DFQATT and SNEGSKA (reference sequence). The CDR3 bases are TGCAGTGCTCCGCCGTGGGGACCAGAAGATTTCTTT. Its protein is CSAPPWGPEDFF.

This clonotype came up many times. The J gene is TRBJ2-7, the V gene TRBV28; no clear D. The CDR3 is 12 amino acids. CDR1 and CDR2 (germline): MDHEN, SYDVKM. Trimming took 5 bases from V and 4 from J, leaving 9 bases between them. CDR3 in DNA: TGTGCCAGCAGTCACCTAGGTTACGAGCAGTACTTC. This encodes CASSHLGYEQYF.

In its sample, this clonotype was seen many times. This chain uses TRBV18 with TRBJ2-1; the match to TRBD1 covers 8 bases. Germline CDR1 KGHSH, CDR2 LQKENI. There are 15 residues in the CDR3. Trimming removed 2 bases from V and 9 bases from J; junction bases left unmatched: 9. The CDR3 sequence is CASSPTRTGYSEQFF. The CDR3 coding sequence is TGTGCCAGCTCACCAACCAGGACAGGGTATAGTGAGCAGTTCTTC.

The chain has TRBV6-1 and TRBJ1-6; TRBD1 matches 9 bases. CDR1 and CDR2 from the germline V gene are MNHNS and SASEGT. Losses at the gene ends were 7 bases for V and 6 bases for J; bases not matched to a gene: 7. This CDR3 contains 15 residues. CDR3: CASTGTGTGNSPLHF. CDR3 DNA sequence: TGTGCCAGCACTGGGACAGGGACTGGTAATTCACCCCTCCACTTT.

J is TRBJ2-2 and V is TRBV7-6; 7 positions agree with TRBD1. CDR1 and CDR2 from the germline V gene are SGHVS and FNYEAQ. The length of the CDR3 is 15 residues. With 5 bases clipped from V and 5 bases from J, the junction kept 8 bases outside the gene matches. CDR3 coding DNA: TGTGCCAGCAGCGGAAAGGGGGCTGAAACCGGGGAGCTGTTTTTT. Translation gives CASSGKGAETGELFF. The full variable domain, with the rest looked up from reference TRBV7-6 and TRBJ2-2, is GAGVSQSPRYKVTKRGQDVALRCDPISGHVSLYWYRQALGQGPEFLTYFNYEAQQDKSGLPNDRFSAERPEGSISTLTIQRTEQRDSAMYRCASSGKGAETGELFFGEGSRLTVL.

This clonotype occurred many times. V is TRBV9 and J is TRBJ1-4, with TRBD1 as a possible D gene (6 bases). The length of the CDR3 is 16 residues. V shed 4 bases and J shed 1 base, with 14 bases lying between them. Germline V gives CDR1 SGDLS, CDR2 YYNGEE. The CDR3: CASSRFQGLTNEKLFF. CDR3 DNA sequence: TGTGCCAGCAGCCGATTCCAGGGGCTAACTAATGAAAAACTGTTTTTT. The variable domain in full, completed from reference TRBV9 and TRBJ1-4, reads DSGVTQTPKHLITATGQRVTLRCSPRSGDLSVYWYQQSLDQGLQFLIQYYNGEERAKGNILERFSAQQFPDLHSELNLSSLELGDSALYFCASSRFQGLTNEKLFFGSGTQLSVL.

This clonotype appeared many times. This chain uses TRBV2 with TRBJ2-1; D might be TRBD1 or TRBD2, each matching 5 bases. The germline gives CDR1 SNHLY, CDR2 FYNNEI. V was shortened by 8 bases and J by 0 bases, with 11 bases between the two germline ends. This CDR3 has 14 amino acids. The CDR3 reads CASRRDVSYNEQFF. The CDR3, as DNA: TGTGCCAGCCGCCGGGACGTCTCCTACAATGAGCAGTTCTTC.

This clonotype was observed many times. The chain is built from TRBV7-8 and TRBJ2-1; D not certain. Germline V lookup: CDR1 SGHVS, CDR2 FQNEAQ. This CDR3 contains 15 residues. V gave up 1 base and J gave up 4 bases, with 11 bases separating them. Here the CDR3 DNA reads TGTGCCAGCAGCTTAGATCTACTATCTTACAATGAGCAGTTCTTC. Protein sequence: CASSLDLLSYNEQFF.

This clonotype was found many times. The chain has TRBV5-1 and TRBJ2-1; D unresolved. In germline, CDR1 is SGHRS, CDR2 YFSETQ. The CDR3 is made up of 12 amino acids. With 5 bases removed from V and 3 bases from J, the gap between germline ends came to 6 bases. CDR3 sequence: CASRTDYNEQFF. The CDR3 DNA is TGCGCCAGCAGAACGGACTACAATGAGCAGTTCTTC. Looking up the rest from reference TRBV5-1 and TRBJ2-1 gives the full variable domain: KAGVTQTPRYLIKTRGQQVTLSCSPISGHRSVSWYQQTPGQGLQFLFEYFSETQRNKGNFPGRFSGRQFSNSRSEMNVSTLELGDSALYLCASRTDYNEQFFGPGTRLTVL.

This clonotype was found many times. V usage is TRBV13 and J usage is TRBJ2-7, with TRBD2 identical over 7 bases. The germline V gene encodes CDR1 PRHDT and CDR2 FYEKMQ (reference sequence). The CDR3 length is 16 residues. The V and J ends lost 1 base and 0 bases, in that order; junction bases with no gene match: 6. The DNA of the CDR3 is TGTGCCAGCAGCTTAGAAGGGAGGGTGAGCTCCTACGAGCAGTACTTC. Encoded protein: CASSLEGRVSSYEQYF.

Regarding this clonotype: Possible read error: a much larger clone is one base away. The rearrangement links TRBV20-1 to TRBJ2-7, with D perhaps TRBD1 (5 bases). The CDR3 has 13 residues. CDR1 and CDR2 (germline): DFQATT, SNEGSKA (reference sequence). The CDR3 region is CSARQPVSYERYF. CDR3 in DNA: TGCAGTGCTCGACAGCCCGTCTCCTACGAGCGGTACTTC.

The genes are TRBV20-1 and TRBJ1-3, with TRBD1 identical over 7 bases. The CDR3 has 14 residues. V lost 6 bases to trimming and J lost 2 bases; unmatched junction nucleotides: 7. Germline V gives CDR1 DFQATT, CDR2 SNEGSKA (reference sequence). DNA of the CDR3: TGCAGTGCCGAGAAGACAGGGACTGGAAACACCATATATTTT. Residues: CSAEKTGTGNTIYF.

The genes are TRBV29-1 and TRBJ1-1; D gene unclear. Germline V gene sequence: CDR1 SQVTM, CDR2 ANQGSEA. V shed 5 bases and J shed 1 base, with 5 bases lying between them. The CDR3 spans 11 residues. In DNA, the CDR3 is TGCAGCGTTAGGTCGAACACTGAAGCTTTCTTT. Amino acid sequence: CSVRSNTEAFF.

This clonotype was counted a few times. The chain joins TRBV6-1 to TRBJ2-3, with D maybe TRBD2 (6 bases). V lost 5 bases, J lost 4 bases, and 13 bases lay in between. The germline V gene has CDR1 MNHNS and CDR2 SASEGT. The CDR3 totals 14 residues. The CDR3 DNA is TGTGCCAGCAGTTTCGGGAGAGGCGCAGATACGCAGTATTTT. Translated, it gives CASSFGRGADTQYF.

This clonotype was recorded a few times. The chain carries TRBV27 and TRBJ1-5, with TRBD1 identical over 8 bases. This CDR3 is 16 amino acids long. V dropped 5 bases and J dropped 2; count of bases not matched to a gene: 8. Germline CDR1 reads MNHEY; CDR2 reads SMNVEV (reference sequence). This CDR3 reads CASSAHGGQGNQPQHF. CDR3 nucleotide sequence: TGTGCCAGCAGTGCCCATGGGGGACAGGGCAATCAGCCCCAGCATTTT.

This clonotype was seen at least ten times. The J gene is TRBJ1-3, the V gene TRBV13; no firm D call. This CDR3 has 16 amino acids. Germline V CDR1 and CDR2: PRHDT, FYEKMQ (reference sequence). Trimming removed 0 bases from V and 0 bases from J, with 9 bases in between. CDR3: CASSLGAGFSGNTIYF. CDR3 bases: TGTGCCAGCAGCTTAGGTGCGGGTTTCTCTGGAAACACCATATATTTT.

This clonotype was counted only a few times. The chain carries TRBV10-3 and TRBJ1-1, with 7 bases aligning to TRBD1. CDR3 length: 12 amino acids. V dropped 9 bases and J dropped 1; count of bases not matched to a gene: 2. Germline V gene sequence: CDR1 ENHRY, CDR2 SYGVKD. CDR3 sequence reads: CAIGQANTEAFF. The CDR3 DNA sequence: TGTGCCATAGGACAGGCGAACACTGAAGCTTTCTTT.

This clonotype was seen repeatedly, ten times or more. The J gene is TRBJ1-1, the V gene TRBV6-6; D remains ambiguous. The V and J ends lost 2 bases and 0 bases respectively, with 4 bases between them. In germline, CDR1 is MNHNY, CDR2 SVGAGI (reference sequence). The CDR3 contains 13 residues. The CDR3: CASSYTLNTEAFF. CDR3 coding DNA: TGTGCCAGCAGTTACACCCTGAACACTGAAGCTTTCTTT.

This clonotype was counted only a few times. This chain links TRBV13 with TRBJ1-1; weak D call: TRBD1 (6 bases). V lost 0 bases and J 11 bases, leaving 19 bases between the germline ends. Germline values: CDR1 PRHDT, CDR2 FYEKMQ (reference sequence). The CDR3 is 15 amino acids. CDR3 DNA sequence: TGTGCCAGCAGCTTAGGCCCGGGGGGGCAGACTCCCGCTTTCTTT. Protein product: CASSLGPGGQTPAFF. Variable domain in full (rest from reference TRBV13 and TRBJ1-1): AAGVIQSPRHLIKEKRETATLKCYPIPRHDTVYWYQQGPGQDPQFLISFYEKMQSDKGSIPDRFSAQQFSDYHSELNMSSLELGDSALYFCASSLGPGGQTPAFFGQGTRLTVV.

V gene TRBV9 combines with J gene TRBJ2-4; D is perhaps TRBD1 (8 bases). Germline CDR1 is SGDLS and CDR2 is YYNGEE. V lost 4 bases, J lost 3 bases, and 17 bases lay in between. This CDR3 has 16 residues. CDR3 sequence: CASSIHTGGGKNIQYF. Written as DNA, the CDR3 is TGTGCCAGCAGCATCCACACAGGGGGGGGCAAAAACATTCAGTACTTC.

This clonotype was seen at least ten times. The chain joins TRBV6-1 to TRBJ2-7; 10 nucleotides align to TRBD1. The CDR3 consists of 13 residues. J gave up 3 bases and V 5 bases, and 1 base lay outside the gene matches. Germline values: CDR1 MNHNS, CDR2 SASEGT. The CDR3: CASSWDRGYEQYF. Here the CDR3 DNA reads TGTGCCAGCAGTTGGGACAGGGGCTACGAGCAGTACTTC.